This TCR beta chain appears in the sequencing data of a study of T cell changes during pregnancy in multiple sclerosis. The CDR3 spans 15 residues. Germline-derived CDR1 and CDR2 are SGHTA and FQGNSA. Trimming pared 5 bases from V and 4 bases from J, leaving 14 bases between. The protocol was immunoSEQ multiplex PCR, while the TCRdb copy is restricted to in-frame clones and leaves out a portion. The sample has over 15,000 clones, around 90% seen once. The sequence was obtained from a female donor in good health, enrolled as a control in a pregnancy study. The rearrangement joins TRBV7-2 to TRBJ2-2; tentatively, D is TRBD2 (6 bases). This material consisted of CD8+ T cells from peripheral blood mononuclear cells, taken after pregnancy. CDR3 protein: CASSPFMGGTGELFF. Written as DNA, the CDR3 is TGTGCCAGCAGCCCATTCATGGGGGGCACCGGGGAGCTGTTTTTT.